This is a list of T cell receptor beta chains from one sample in a study of identical twins. TCRdb re-derived calls from the 5' RACE reads in MiXCR, one entry per CDR3 protein. The repertoire has about 260,000 distinct CDR3 sequences, 5.5% to 7% of them found once; the top ten carry 3.5% to 4%. The data also belong to a second study, concerning yellow fever vaccine responses in identical twins.

Sequencing was done on a sample of memory (CD45RO+) T cells sorted from blood. The receptors were sampled from a young woman in good health. Each CDR3 is given with its conserved first and last residue. The order of the fields is CDR3 length, clone size, D gene, J gene, V gene, CDR3 DNA, CDR3 protein. A D gene is named only where the DNA matches it firmly. Some rows mark clone size as missing; the rest say once, few, many or name a class of expanded clone.

CDR3 length: 17
clone size: few
D gene: NA
J gene: TRBJ2-6
V gene: TRBV6-1
CDR3 DNA: TGTGCCAGCAGTGCGACAGGGAGGAGATCTGGGGCCAACGTCCTGACTTTC
CDR3 protein: CASSATGRRSGANVLTF

CDR3 length: 15
clone size: few
D gene: NA
J gene: TRBJ1-1
V gene: TRBV10-3
CDR3 DNA: TGTGCCATCAGTGATCCCCCCAGGTACAACACTGAAGCTTTCTTT
CDR3 protein: CAISDPPRYNTEAFF

CDR3 length: 13
clone size: many
D gene: NA
J gene: TRBJ1-1
V gene: TRBV18
CDR3 DNA: TGTGCCAGCTCACCACCCCGGGTTACTGAAGCTTTCTTT
CDR3 protein: CASSPPRVTEAFF

CDR3 length: 15
clone size: NA
D gene: TRBD1
J gene: TRBJ2-5
V gene: TRBV7-9
CDR3 DNA: TGTGCCAGCAGCTTAGGGGACAGGAGCCAAGAGACCCAGTACTTC
CDR3 protein: CASSLGDRSQETQYF

CDR3 length: 13
clone size: many
D gene: NA
J gene: TRBJ2-1
V gene: TRBV20-1
CDR3 DNA: TGCAGTGCTAGTCACCTCGGGGCATATGAGCAGTTCTTC
CDR3 protein: CSASHLGAYEQFF

CDR3 length: 14
clone size: many
D gene: TRBD1
J gene: TRBJ2-7
V gene: TRBV12-3/TRBV12-4
CDR3 DNA: TGTGCCAGCAGAGACAGGGGGAGCTCCTACGAGCAGTACTTC
CDR3 protein: CASRDRGSSYEQYF

CDR3 length: 13
clone size: few
D gene: NA
J gene: TRBJ2-2
V gene: TRBV28
CDR3 DNA: TGTGCCAGCAGTTATCCCCTAGACGGGGAGCTGTTTTTT
CDR3 protein: CASSYPLDGELFF

CDR3 length: 13
clone size: few
D gene: NA
J gene: TRBJ1-2
V gene: TRBV14
CDR3 DNA: TGTGCCAGCAGCCAAGTCCCGGGAGTTGGCTACACCTTC
CDR3 protein: CASSQVPGVGYTF

CDR3 length: 14
clone size: many
D gene: TRBD1
J gene: TRBJ1-6
V gene: TRBV28
CDR3 DNA: TGTGCCAGCAGTCCCGGACAGGATAATTCACCCCTCCACTTT
CDR3 protein: CASSPGQDNSPLHF

CDR3 length: 14
clone size: few
D gene: TRBD2
J gene: TRBJ2-1
V gene: TRBV24-1
CDR3 DNA: TGTGCCACCAGTTCAGGCGGGAGTCAGAATGAGCAGTTCTTC
CDR3 protein: CATSSGGSQNEQFF

CDR3 length: 15
clone size: many
D gene: TRBD1
J gene: TRBJ2-1
V gene: TRBV20-1
CDR3 DNA: TGCAGTGCTAGAGATGTGCTCAGGGGGCTCAGCGAGCAGTTCTTC
CDR3 protein: CSARDVLRGLSEQFF

CDR3 length: 18
clone size: many
D gene: NA
J gene: TRBJ2-1
V gene: TRBV5-1
CDR3 DNA: TGCGCCAGCAGCCCGGGAGGTTTCTTGGGACAGAACCCCAATGAGCAGTTCTTC
CDR3 protein: CASSPGGFLGQNPNEQFF

CDR3 length: 15
clone size: few
D gene: NA
J gene: TRBJ1-1
V gene: TRBV6-5
CDR3 DNA: TGTGCCAGCAGTTACCGAATAACAGGCTACACTGAAGCTTTCTTT
CDR3 protein: CASSYRITGYTEAFF

CDR3 length: 14
clone size: many
D gene: NA
J gene: TRBJ2-1
V gene: TRBV5-1
CDR3 DNA: TGCGCCAGCAGCTTGGGTCGTACGTACAATGAGCAGTTCTTC
CDR3 protein: CASSLGRTYNEQFF

CDR3 length: 13
clone size: NA
D gene: NA
J gene: TRBJ1-1
V gene: TRBV5-1
CDR3 DNA: TGCGCCAGCAGCTTGGGGGCCCCCACTGAAGCTTTCTTT
CDR3 protein: CASSLGAPTEAFF

CDR3 length: 15
clone size: few
D gene: NA
J gene: TRBJ2-2
V gene: TRBV29-1
CDR3 DNA: TGCAGCGTTGAAGATCGAGGCGCGGCACGCGGGGAGCTGTTTTTT
CDR3 protein: CSVEDRGAARGELFF

CDR3 length: 16
clone size: few
D gene: TRBD2
J gene: TRBJ2-1
V gene: TRBV18
CDR3 DNA: TGTGCCAGCTCACTCCCCGGGACTAGTCGGTCCAATGAGCAGTTCTTC
CDR3 protein: CASSLPGTSRSNEQFF

CDR3 length: 12
clone size: many
D gene: NA
J gene: TRBJ2-1
V gene: TRBV5-1
CDR3 DNA: TGCGCCAGCAGTCTACGGGGACATGAGCAGTTCTTC
CDR3 protein: CASSLRGHEQFF

CDR3 length: 12
clone size: NA
D gene: NA
J gene: TRBJ1-1
V gene: TRBV15
CDR3 DNA: TGTGCCACCAGCAGAGGTTACACTGAAGCTTTCTTT
CDR3 protein: CATSRGYTEAFF

CDR3 length: 14
clone size: many
D gene: NA
J gene: TRBJ1-3
V gene: TRBV18
CDR3 DNA: TGTGCCAGCTCACGAACGGCAGTCAGAAACACCATATATTTT
CDR3 protein: CASSRTAVRNTIYF

CDR3 length: 13
clone size: few
D gene: NA
J gene: TRBJ2-7
V gene: TRBV20-1
CDR3 DNA: TGCAGTGCTGTGAACAGGGAACCCTACGAGCAGTACTTC
CDR3 protein: CSAVNREPYEQYF

CDR3 length: 15
clone size: NA
D gene: NA
J gene: TRBJ1-1
V gene: TRBV7-9
CDR3 DNA: TGTGCCAGCAGCCCCCGACCCGAAGGGAACACTGAAGCTTTCTTT
CDR3 protein: CASSPRPEGNTEAFF

CDR3 length: 17
clone size: many
D gene: TRBD1
J gene: TRBJ1-2
V gene: TRBV5-1
CDR3 DNA: TGCGCCAGCAGCTTGGCTCCACCGGGACAGTCGTATCATGGCTACACCTTC
CDR3 protein: CASSLAPPGQSYHGYTF

CDR3 length: 15
clone size: many
D gene: NA
J gene: TRBJ1-6
V gene: TRBV27
CDR3 DNA: TGTGCCAGCAGGTCCCTGGGGGTACCCAATTCACCCCTCCACTTT
CDR3 protein: CASRSLGVPNSPLHF

CDR3 length: 17
clone size: many
D gene: TRBD2
J gene: TRBJ2-2
V gene: TRBV4-2
CDR3 DNA: TGTGCCAGCAGCCGCCTGGGGACTAGCGGGAACACCGGGGAGCTGTTTTTT
CDR3 protein: CASSRLGTSGNTGELFF

CDR3 length: 14
clone size: NA
D gene: NA
J gene: TRBJ1-6
V gene: TRBV7-9
CDR3 DNA: TGTGCCAGCAGCCCCGACACGAACAATTCACCCCTCCACTTT
CDR3 protein: CASSPDTNNSPLHF

CDR3 length: 16
clone size: many
D gene: TRBD2
J gene: TRBJ2-3
V gene: TRBV20-1
CDR3 DNA: TGCAGTGCCCGTAGGACTAGCGGGGGGAGCACAGATACGCAGTATTTT
CDR3 protein: CSARRTSGGSTDTQYF

CDR3 length: 16
clone size: many
D gene: TRBD2
J gene: TRBJ2-1
V gene: TRBV24-1
CDR3 DNA: TGTGCCACCAGTGATGAGGTAGCGGGAGGAGGTTATGAGCAGTTCTTC
CDR3 protein: CATSDEVAGGGYEQFF

CDR3 length: 14
clone size: few
D gene: NA
J gene: TRBJ2-1
V gene: TRBV3-1
CDR3 DNA: TGTGCCAGCAGCCAAGTTTCGAGTTTCAATGAGCAGTTCTTC
CDR3 protein: CASSQVSSFNEQFF

CDR3 length: 19
clone size: many
D gene: TRBD2
J gene: TRBJ2-2
V gene: TRBV4-1
CDR3 DNA: TGCGCCAGCAGCCAAGATGGAGCTAGCGGGATGAGGAACACCGGGGAGCTGTTTTTT
CDR3 protein: CASSQDGASGMRNTGELFF

CDR3 length: 15
clone size: many
D gene: NA
J gene: TRBJ2-2
V gene: TRBV7-7
CDR3 DNA: TGTGCCAGCAGCCAAGGGACTCACGACAGCGGGGAGCTGTTTTTT
CDR3 protein: CASSQGTHDSGELFF

CDR3 length: 11
clone size: NA
D gene: TRBD1
J gene: TRBJ1-2
V gene: TRBV4-2
CDR3 DNA: TGTGCCAGCAGCCAAGGGGACAGCCGAACCTTC
CDR3 protein: CASSQGDSRTF

CDR3 length: 14
clone size: few
D gene: TRBD2
J gene: TRBJ2-2
V gene: TRBV6-4
CDR3 DNA: TGTGCCAGCAGTGAAGCGGGGGACACCGGGGAGCTGTTTTTT
CDR3 protein: CASSEAGDTGELFF

CDR3 length: 15
clone size: NA
D gene: TRBD1
J gene: TRBJ1-5
V gene: TRBV6-1
CDR3 DNA: TGTGCCAGCAGCATCAGGGGGCAGGGCGGTCAGCCCCAGCATTTT
CDR3 protein: CASSIRGQGGQPQHF

CDR3 length: 14
clone size: few
D gene: NA
J gene: TRBJ1-6
V gene: TRBV27
CDR3 DNA: TGTGCCAGCAGATCAAGCTCCTATAATTCACCCCTCCACTTT
CDR3 protein: CASRSSSYNSPLHF

CDR3 length: 16
clone size: few
D gene: TRBD1
J gene: TRBJ1-1
V gene: TRBV7-6
CDR3 DNA: TGTGCCAGCAGCTTAGGGACAGGGGGCTCGGGCACTGAAGCTTTCTTT
CDR3 protein: CASSLGTGGSGTEAFF

CDR3 length: 17
clone size: many
D gene: TRBD1
J gene: TRBJ2-5
V gene: TRBV12-3/TRBV12-4
CDR3 DNA: TGTGCCAGCAGTTTATCCACGACAGGGGTGAAGGGAGAGACCCAGTACTTC
CDR3 protein: CASSLSTTGVKGETQYF